The entry below gives a single T cell receptor (beta chain) sequence along with its context. The sample originates from a study of blood T cell repertoires in COVID-19. Germline V lookup: CDR1 MNHNS, CDR2 SASEGT. The CDR3 has 16 residues. Trimming pared 4 bases from V and 0 bases from J, leaving 15 bases between. The table came from immunoSEQ multiplex PCR; TCRdb's copy has only in-frame clones and leaves some out. The data show about 200,000 clones, with roughly four fifths seen just once and about 7.3% held by the top ten. The origin of this receptor is a woman in her 50s with active or convalescent COVID-19. The genes are TRBV6-1 and TRBJ1-1; tentatively, D is TRBD1 (5 bases). Sequencing was done on a sample of peripheral blood. The CDR3 region is CASSVVSWGMNTEAFF. The CDR3 bases are TGTGCCAGCAGTGTGGTGAGTTGGGGCATGAACACTGAAGCTTTCTTT.